The 17 T cell receptor beta chains below all came from one sample that was sequenced in a study of T cell responses to AZD1222 COVID-19 vaccine. The repertoire was sequenced with immunoSEQ multiplex PCR; TCRdb's copy has only in-frame clones and lacks some. Among 90,000 to 100,000 clones listed, 70% to 90% were seen once. The sequencing used peripheral blood, collected 28 days after the second AZD1222 dose. These receptors all stem from an adult who received the AZD1222 COVID-19 vaccine.

The chain has TRBV18 and TRBJ2-2; 10 bases align to TRBD1. The ends lost 3 bases at V and 3 bases at J; junction bases unmatched: 1. Germline loops: CDR1 KGHSH, CDR2 LQKENI. This CDR3 spans 15 amino acids. CDR3 sequence (DNA): TGTGCCAGCTCACCGGGGACAGGGGACACCGGGGAGCTGTTTTTT. Its translation: CASSPGTGDTGELFF.

Turning to this clone: Other DNA sequences in the sample encode the same CDR3. The V and J genes are TRBV9 and TRBJ2-2, with D hard to call. Germline V gives CDR1 SGDLS, CDR2 YYNGEE. This CDR3 is 14 amino acids long. V shed 0 bases and J shed 2 bases, with 5 bases lying between them. The CDR3, as DNA: TGTGCCAGCAGCGTAGCTCCTAACACCGGGGAGCTGTTTTTT. The encoded protein is CASSVAPNTGELFF.

This clone is a singleton in its sample. The chain joins TRBV7-8 to TRBJ1-5; D is possibly TRBD1 (5 bases). Germline V gene data show CDR1 as SGHVS and CDR2 as FQNEAQ. The length of the CDR3 is 16 residues. Trimming removed 3 bases from V and 4 bases from J, with 16 bases in between. The CDR3 reads CASSFGSQGRNQPQHF. Here the CDR3 DNA reads TGTGCCAGCAGCTTCGGCTCGCAGGGCCGTAATCAGCCCCAGCATTTT.

The chain uses TRBV29-1 and TRBJ1-2; 7 nucleotides match TRBD1. Germline-derived CDR1 and CDR2 are SQVTM and ANQGSEA. CDR3 length: 14 residues. V shed 7 bases and J 7 bases; nucleotides not matched to a gene: 15. The CDR3 loop is CSGGRAGGGPGYTF. As DNA, the CDR3 is TGCAGCGGTGGCAGGGCAGGGGGGGGTCCTGGCTACACCTTC.

This clone was counted a single time. V usage is TRBV3-1 (or the pseudogene TRBV3-2) and J usage is TRBJ2-1; the D is unclear. Trimming pared 2 bases from V and 6 bases from J, leaving 14 bases between. Germline CDR1 LGHDT, CDR2 YNNKEL (reference sequence). The CDR3 is 15 residues long. CDR3 coding DNA: TGTGCCAGCAGCCAACGGATTCCCCGTGTCAATGAGCAGTTCTTC. This sequence encodes CASSQRIPRVNEQFF.

The sample holds a few counts of this clone. This chain joins TRBV11-1 and TRBJ2-2; D remains ambiguous. The ends were cut back, 1 base at V and 3 bases at J, with 12 bases in the middle. Germline V gene lookup returns CDR1 SGHAT and CDR2 FQDESV (reference sequence). There are 16 residues in the CDR3. The CDR3 sequence: CASSLGTGRDTGELFF. DNA for the CDR3: TGTGCCAGCAGCTTAGGAACGGGTAGGGACACCGGGGAGCTGTTTTTT.

The chain carries TRBV29-1 and TRBJ2-7; possibly TRBD1 or TRBD2 for D (5 bases each). Per the germline V gene, CDR1 is SQVTM and CDR2 is ANQGSEA. The CDR3 is 12 amino acids. V dropped 3 bases and J dropped 3 bases, with 9 bases sitting between them. Here the CDR3 DNA reads TGCAGCGTTGAGAGGGGAAACTACGAGCAGTACTTC. Residues: CSVERGNYEQYF.

The chain has TRBV27 and TRBJ2-1; 9 bases are a match to TRBD1. The CDR3 has 15 amino acids. Looked up from germline, CDR1 is MNHEY and CDR2 is SMNVEV (reference sequence). With 8 bases clipped from V and 9 bases from J, the junction kept 14 bases outside the gene matches. The CDR3 spells CASQSGGQGLGEQFF. The CDR3 nucleotides are TGTGCCAGCCAATCCGGGGGACAGGGTTTAGGTGAGCAGTTCTTC.

The chain uses TRBV4-2 and TRBJ1-2, with D maybe TRBD1 (6 bases). Looked up from germline, CDR1 is LGHNA and CDR2 is YNFKEQ. CDR3 length: 15 amino acids. V lost 4 bases, J lost 2 bases, and 14 bases lay in between. The CDR3 reads CASSPGVGANYGYTF. CDR3 DNA sequence: TGTGCCAGCAGCCCAGGTGTGGGGGCAAACTATGGCTACACCTTC.

The V call is TRBV6-4, the J call TRBJ2-3; 11 nucleotides match TRBD2. V shed 3 bases, J shed 6 bases, and the junction held 5 bases outside the gene matches. CDR1 is MRHNA, CDR2 SNTAGT, per germline. There are 15 residues in the CDR3. The DNA for the CDR3 is TGTGCCAGCAGTGAGAATAGCGGGGGGGCCGATACGCAGTATTTT. As protein: CASSENSGGADTQYF.

The chain carries TRBV28 and TRBJ1-2; 8 nucleotides match TRBD1. The CDR3 is 13 residues long. The germline V gene has CDR1 MDHEN and CDR2 SYDVKM. The junction had 4 bases not matched to a gene; V was cut back by 6 bases and J by 4 bases. Here the CDR3 DNA reads TGTGCCAGCAGGCGACAGGGGAGCTATGGCTACACCTTC. It is translated as CASRRQGSYGYTF.

The rearrangement joins TRBV5-1 to TRBJ2-3; 7 bases fit TRBD1. The V and J ends lost 3 bases and 0 bases, in that order; junction bases with no gene match: 1. This CDR3 is 14 amino acids long. The germline V gene has CDR1 SGHRS and CDR2 YFSETQ. This CDR3 reads CASSSGQSTDTQYF. The CDR3 DNA reads TGCGCCAGCAGCTCGGGACAGAGCACAGATACGCAGTATTTT.

The V and J genes are TRBV7-2 and TRBJ2-5; D may be TRBD2 (7 bases). Between the trimmed V and J ends, which lost 4 bases and 5 bases, there was a span of 11 bases. CDR1 is SGHTA and CDR2 is FQGNSA in the germline V gene. This CDR3 region has 13 residues. CDR3 bases: TGTGCCAGCAGCTCCAGGGGAGGGGAGACCCAGTACTTC. Its translation: CASSSRGGETQYF.

This clone was seen only a few times. The V call is TRBV20-1, the J call TRBJ1-2; D ambiguous. The CDR3 covers 11 residues. From germline, CDR1 is DFQATT and CDR2 SNEGSKA (reference sequence). V shed 5 bases and J shed 7 bases, with 11 bases lying between them. This CDR3 is CSAYTHPGYTF. CDR3 DNA sequence: TGCAGTGCTTATACCCATCCTGGCTACACCTTC.

The gene calls are TRBV6-5 and TRBJ2-7; the D call may be TRBD1 or TRBD2 (5 bases each). The germline V gene has CDR1 MNHEY and CDR2 SVGAGI. V was cut by 6 bases and J by 2 bases, with 11 bases left in between. This CDR3 has 13 amino acids. CDR3 amino acids: CASSRDAAYEQYF. The CDR3 nucleotides read TGTGCCAGCAGCCGGGACGCAGCCTACGAGCAGTACTTC.

The J gene is TRBJ2-7, the V gene TRBV5-1; D unclear. Trimming cost V 4 bases and J 12 bases, with 23 bases left between them. Germline V lookup: CDR1 SGHRS, CDR2 YFSETQ. The CDR3 sequence is 14 residues long. The DNA for the CDR3 is TGCGCCAGCAGCCCCCTCTGGGATGGTAAGGGTTGGTACTTC. Amino acids: CASSPLWDGKGWYF.

This chain uses TRBV7-2 with TRBJ1-5, with TRBD1 matching 8 bases. This CDR3 has 18 amino acids. Germline trimming cut 5 bases from V and 0 bases from J; bases unmatched to any gene: 12. CDR1 is SGHTA, CDR2 FQGNSA, per germline. CDR3 in DNA: TGTGCCAGCAGCCCGAGGACAGGGAACGACCTTAGCAATCAGCCCCAGCATTTT. Its protein is CASSPRTGNDLSNQPQHF.